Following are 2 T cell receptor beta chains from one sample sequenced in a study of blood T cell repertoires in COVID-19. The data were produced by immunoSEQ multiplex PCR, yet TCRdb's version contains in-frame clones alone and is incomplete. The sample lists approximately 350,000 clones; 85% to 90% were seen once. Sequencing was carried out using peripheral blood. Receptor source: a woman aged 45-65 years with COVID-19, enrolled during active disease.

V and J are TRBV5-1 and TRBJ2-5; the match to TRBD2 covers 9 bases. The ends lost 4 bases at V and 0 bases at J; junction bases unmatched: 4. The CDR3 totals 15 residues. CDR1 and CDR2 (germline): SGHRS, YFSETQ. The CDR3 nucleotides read TGCGCCAGCAGCCTAGGGACTAGCCACCAAGAGACCCAGTACTTC. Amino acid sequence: CASSLGTSHQETQYF.

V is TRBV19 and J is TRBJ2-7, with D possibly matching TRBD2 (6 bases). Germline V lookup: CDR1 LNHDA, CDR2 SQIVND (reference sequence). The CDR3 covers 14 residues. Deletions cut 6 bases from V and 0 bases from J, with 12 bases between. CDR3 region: CASSPTGVSYEQYF. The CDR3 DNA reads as TGTGCCAGTAGCCCTACGGGGGTCTCCTACGAGCAGTACTTC.